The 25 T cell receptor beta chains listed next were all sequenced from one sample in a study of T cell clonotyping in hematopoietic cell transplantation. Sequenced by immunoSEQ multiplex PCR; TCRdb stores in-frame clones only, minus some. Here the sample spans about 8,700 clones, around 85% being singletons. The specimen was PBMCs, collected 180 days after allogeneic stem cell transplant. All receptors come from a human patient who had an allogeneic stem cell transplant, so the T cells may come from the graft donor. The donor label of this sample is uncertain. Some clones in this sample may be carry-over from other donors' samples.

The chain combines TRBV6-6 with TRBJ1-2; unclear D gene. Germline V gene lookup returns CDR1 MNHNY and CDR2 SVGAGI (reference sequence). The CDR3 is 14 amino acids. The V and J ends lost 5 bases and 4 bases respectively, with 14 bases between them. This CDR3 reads CASSPLGGFYGYTF. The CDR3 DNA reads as TGTGCCAGCAGTCCCCTCGGAGGGTTCTATGGCTACACCTTC.

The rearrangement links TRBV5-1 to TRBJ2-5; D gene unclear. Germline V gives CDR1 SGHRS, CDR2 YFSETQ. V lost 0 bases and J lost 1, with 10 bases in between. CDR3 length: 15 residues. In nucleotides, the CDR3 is TGCGCCAGCAGCTTGGATAGGGTGTCCCAAGAGACCCAGTACTTC. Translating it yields CASSLDRVSQETQYF. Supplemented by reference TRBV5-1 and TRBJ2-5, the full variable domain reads KAGVTQTPRYLIKTRGQQVTLSCSPISGHRSVSWYQQTPGQGLQFLFEYFSETQRNKGNFPGRFSGRQFSNSRSEMNVSTLELGDSALYLCASSLDRVSQETQYFGPGTRLLVL.

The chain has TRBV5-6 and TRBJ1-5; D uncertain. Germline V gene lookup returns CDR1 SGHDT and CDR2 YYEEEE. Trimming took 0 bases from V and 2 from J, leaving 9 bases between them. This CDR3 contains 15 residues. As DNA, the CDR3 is TGTGCCAGCAGCTTGGGGCCGGGTGGCAATCAGCCCCAGCATTTT. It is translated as CASSLGPGGNQPQHF.

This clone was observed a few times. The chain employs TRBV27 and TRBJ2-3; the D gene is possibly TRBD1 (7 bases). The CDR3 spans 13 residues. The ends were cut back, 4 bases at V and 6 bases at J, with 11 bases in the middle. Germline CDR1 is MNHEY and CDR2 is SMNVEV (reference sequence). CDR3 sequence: CASSSQGGDTQYF. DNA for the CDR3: TGTGCCAGCAGTTCCCAGGGGGGCGATACGCAGTATTTT.

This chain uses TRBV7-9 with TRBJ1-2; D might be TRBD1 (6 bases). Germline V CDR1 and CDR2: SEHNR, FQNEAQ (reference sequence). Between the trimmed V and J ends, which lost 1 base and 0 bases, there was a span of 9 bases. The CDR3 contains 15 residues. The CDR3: CASSLEGGPNYGYTF. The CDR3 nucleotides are TGTGCCAGCAGCTTAGAAGGGGGGCCTAACTATGGCTACACCTTC.

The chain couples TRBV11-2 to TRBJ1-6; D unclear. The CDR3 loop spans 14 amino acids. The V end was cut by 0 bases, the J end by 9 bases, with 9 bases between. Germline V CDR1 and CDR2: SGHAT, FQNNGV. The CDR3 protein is CASSLDGKASPLHF. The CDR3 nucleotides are TGTGCCAGCAGCTTAGACGGGAAGGCTTCACCCCTCCACTTT.

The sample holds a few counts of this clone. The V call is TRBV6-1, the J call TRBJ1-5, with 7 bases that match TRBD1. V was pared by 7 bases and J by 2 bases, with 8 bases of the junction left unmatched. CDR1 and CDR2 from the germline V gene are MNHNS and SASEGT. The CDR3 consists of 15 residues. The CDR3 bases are TGTGCCAGCATCCCGATCACAGGGGGCAATCAGCCCCAGCATTTT. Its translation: CASIPITGGNQPQHF.

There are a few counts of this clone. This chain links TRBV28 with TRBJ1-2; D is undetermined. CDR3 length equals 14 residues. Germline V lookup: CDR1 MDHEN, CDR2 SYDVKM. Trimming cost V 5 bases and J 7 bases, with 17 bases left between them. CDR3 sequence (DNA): TGTGCCAGCAGTGAGCTCGGGTCGGTATTTGGCTACACCTTC. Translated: CASSELGSVFGYTF.

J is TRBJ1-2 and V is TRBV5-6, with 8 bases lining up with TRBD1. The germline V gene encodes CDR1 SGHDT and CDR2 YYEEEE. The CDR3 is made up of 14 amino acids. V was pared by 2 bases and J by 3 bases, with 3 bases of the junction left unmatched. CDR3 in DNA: TGTGCCAGCAGCTTTGGGACAGGCTACTATGGCTACACCTTC. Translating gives CASSFGTGYYGYTF.

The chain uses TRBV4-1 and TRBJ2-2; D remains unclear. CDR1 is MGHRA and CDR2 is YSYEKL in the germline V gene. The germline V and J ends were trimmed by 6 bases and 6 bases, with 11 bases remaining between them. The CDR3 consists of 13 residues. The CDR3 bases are TGCGCCAGCAGTATCCGGTTTGCCGGGGAGCTGTTTTTT. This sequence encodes CASSIRFAGELFF.

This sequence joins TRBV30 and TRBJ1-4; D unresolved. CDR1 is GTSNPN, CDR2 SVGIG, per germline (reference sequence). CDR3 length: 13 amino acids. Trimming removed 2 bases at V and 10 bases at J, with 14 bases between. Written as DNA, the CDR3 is TGTGCCTGGAGTTCCGGACCTGATGGAAAACTGTTTTTT. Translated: CAWSSGPDGKLFF.

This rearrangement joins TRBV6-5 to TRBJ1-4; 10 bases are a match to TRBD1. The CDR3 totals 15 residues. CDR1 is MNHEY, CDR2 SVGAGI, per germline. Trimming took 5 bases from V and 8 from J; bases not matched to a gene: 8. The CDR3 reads CASSPQTGGEEKLFF. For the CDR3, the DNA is TGTGCCAGCAGTCCACAGACAGGGGGCGAGGAAAAACTGTTTTTT.

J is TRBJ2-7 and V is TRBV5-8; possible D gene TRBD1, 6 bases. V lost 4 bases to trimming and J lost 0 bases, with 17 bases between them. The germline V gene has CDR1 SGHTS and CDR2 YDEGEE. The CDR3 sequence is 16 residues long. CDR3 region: CASSPGQPLISYEQYF. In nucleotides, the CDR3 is TGTGCCAGCAGCCCGGGACAACCGTTGATCTCCTACGAGCAGTACTTC.

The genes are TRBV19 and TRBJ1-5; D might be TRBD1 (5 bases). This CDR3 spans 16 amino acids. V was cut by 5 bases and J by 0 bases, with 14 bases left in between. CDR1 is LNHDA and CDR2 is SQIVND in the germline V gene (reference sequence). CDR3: CASSRPGGTSNQPQHF. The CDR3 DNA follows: TGTGCCAGTAGTCGTCCCGGGGGGACTAGCAATCAGCCCCAGCATTTT.

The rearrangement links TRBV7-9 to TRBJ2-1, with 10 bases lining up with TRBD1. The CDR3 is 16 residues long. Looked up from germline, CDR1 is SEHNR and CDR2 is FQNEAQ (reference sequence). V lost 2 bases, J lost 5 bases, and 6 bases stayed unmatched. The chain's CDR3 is CASSLHGTGVNNEQFF. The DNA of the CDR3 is TGTGCCAGCAGCTTACACGGGACAGGGGTCAACAATGAGCAGTTCTTC.

CDR3 sequence reads: CASSYGRIPLSTEAFF. The CDR3 DNA sequence: TGTGCCAGCAGTTACGGACGGATCCCACTGAGCACTGAAGCTTTCTTT. V is TRBV6-5 and J is TRBJ1-1, with D uncertain. Trimming stripped 2 bases from V and 4 bases from J, with 17 bases between. CDR3 length: 16 amino acids. Looked up from germline, CDR1 is MNHEY and CDR2 is SVGAGI.

CDR3: CASSYLRGREQYF. CDR3 DNA: TGTGCCAGCAGTTACTTAAGGGGGCGCGAGCAGTACTTC. J is TRBJ2-7 and V is TRBV6-5; the match to TRBD1 covers 7 bases. Germline assignment: CDR1 MNHEY and CDR2 SVGAGI. J lost 6 bases, V lost 1 base, and 3 bases had no gene match. This CDR3 spans 13 amino acids.

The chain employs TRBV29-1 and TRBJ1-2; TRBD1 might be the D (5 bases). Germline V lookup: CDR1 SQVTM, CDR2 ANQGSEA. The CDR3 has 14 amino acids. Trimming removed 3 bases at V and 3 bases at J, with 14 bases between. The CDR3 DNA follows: TGCAGCGTTGAGGCCCTCCAGGGTGACTATGGCTACACCTTC. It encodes CSVEALQGDYGYTF. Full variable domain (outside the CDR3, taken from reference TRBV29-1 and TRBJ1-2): SAVISQKPSRDICQRGTSLTIQCQVDSQVTMMFWYRQQPGQSLTLIATANQGSEATYESGFVIDKFPISRPNLTFSTLTVSNMSPEDSSIYLCSVEALQGDYGYTFGSGTRLTVV.

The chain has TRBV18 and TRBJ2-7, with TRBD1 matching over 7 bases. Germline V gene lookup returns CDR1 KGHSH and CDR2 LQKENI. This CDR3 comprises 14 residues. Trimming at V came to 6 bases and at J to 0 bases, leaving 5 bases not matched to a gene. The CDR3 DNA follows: TGTGCCAGCTCGCGCAGGGGGAGCTCCTACGAGCAGTACTTC. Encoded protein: CASSRRGSSYEQYF.

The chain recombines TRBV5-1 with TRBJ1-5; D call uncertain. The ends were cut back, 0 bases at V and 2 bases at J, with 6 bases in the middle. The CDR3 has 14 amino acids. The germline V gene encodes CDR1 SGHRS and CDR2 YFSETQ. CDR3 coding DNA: TGCGCCAGCAGCTTGGACGGGGGCAATCAGCCCCAGCATTTT. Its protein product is CASSLDGGNQPQHF. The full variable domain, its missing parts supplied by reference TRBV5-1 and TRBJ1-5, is KAGVTQTPRYLIKTRGQQVTLSCSPISGHRSVSWYQQTPGQGLQFLFEYFSETQRNKGNFPGRFSGRQFSNSRSEMNVSTLELGDSALYLCASSLDGGNQPQHFGDGTRLSIL.

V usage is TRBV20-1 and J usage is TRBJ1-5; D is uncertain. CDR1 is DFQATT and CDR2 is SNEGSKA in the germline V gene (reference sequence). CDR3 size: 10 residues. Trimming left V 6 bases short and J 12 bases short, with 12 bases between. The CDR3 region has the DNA TGCAGTGCGAGCCGGTTTCTCCAGCATTTT. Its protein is CSASRFLQHF.

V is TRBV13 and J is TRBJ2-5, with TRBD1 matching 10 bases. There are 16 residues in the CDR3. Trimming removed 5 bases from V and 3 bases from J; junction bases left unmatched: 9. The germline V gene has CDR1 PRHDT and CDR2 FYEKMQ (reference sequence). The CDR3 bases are TGTGCCAGCAGCATCCGACAGGGGGCTTTCGAAGAGACCCAGTACTTC. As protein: CASSIRQGAFEETQYF.

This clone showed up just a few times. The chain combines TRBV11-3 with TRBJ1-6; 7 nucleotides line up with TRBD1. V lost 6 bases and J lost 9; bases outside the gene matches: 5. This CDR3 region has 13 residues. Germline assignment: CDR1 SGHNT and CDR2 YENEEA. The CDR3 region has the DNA TGTGCCAGCAGTAAGGGGGCAGGTTCACCCCTCCACTTT. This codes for CASSKGAGSPLHF. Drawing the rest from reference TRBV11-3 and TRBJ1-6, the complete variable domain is EAGVVQSPRYKIIEKKQPVAFWCNPISGHNTLYWYLQNLGQGPELLIRYENEEAVDDSQLPKDRFSAERLKGVDSTLKIQPAELGDSAVYLCASSKGAGSPLHFGNGTRLTVT.

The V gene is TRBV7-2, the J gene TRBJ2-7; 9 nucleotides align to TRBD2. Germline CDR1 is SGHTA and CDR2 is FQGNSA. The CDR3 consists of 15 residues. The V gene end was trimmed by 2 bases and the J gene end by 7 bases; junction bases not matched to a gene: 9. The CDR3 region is CASSLLAGSPREQYF. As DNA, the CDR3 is TGTGCCAGCAGCTTACTAGCGGGGAGCCCCCGGGAGCAGTACTTC.

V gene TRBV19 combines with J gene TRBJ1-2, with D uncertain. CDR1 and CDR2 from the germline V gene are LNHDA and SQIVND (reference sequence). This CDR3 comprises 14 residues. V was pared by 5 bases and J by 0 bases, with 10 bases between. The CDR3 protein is CASSVGKTNYGYTF. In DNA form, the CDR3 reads TGTGCCAGTAGTGTCGGCAAAACTAACTATGGCTACACCTTC.